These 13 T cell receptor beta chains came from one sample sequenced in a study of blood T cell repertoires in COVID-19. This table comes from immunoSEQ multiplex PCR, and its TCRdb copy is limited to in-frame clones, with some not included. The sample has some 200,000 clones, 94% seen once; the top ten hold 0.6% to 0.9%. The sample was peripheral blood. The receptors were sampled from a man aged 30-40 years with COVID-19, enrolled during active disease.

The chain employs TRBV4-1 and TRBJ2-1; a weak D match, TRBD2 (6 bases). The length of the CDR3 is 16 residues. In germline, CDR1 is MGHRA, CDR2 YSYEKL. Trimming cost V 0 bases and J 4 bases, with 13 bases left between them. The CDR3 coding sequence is TGCGCCAGCAGCCAAGATGAGGGTGGAGGGTACAATGAGCAGTTCTTC. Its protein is CASSQDEGGGYNEQFF.

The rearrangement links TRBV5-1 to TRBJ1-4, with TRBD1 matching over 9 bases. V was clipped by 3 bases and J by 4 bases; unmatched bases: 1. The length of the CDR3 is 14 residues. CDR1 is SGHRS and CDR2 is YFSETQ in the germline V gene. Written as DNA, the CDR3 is TGCGCCAGCAGCTGGGACAGGGATAATGAAAAACTGTTTTTT. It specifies CASSWDRDNEKLFF.

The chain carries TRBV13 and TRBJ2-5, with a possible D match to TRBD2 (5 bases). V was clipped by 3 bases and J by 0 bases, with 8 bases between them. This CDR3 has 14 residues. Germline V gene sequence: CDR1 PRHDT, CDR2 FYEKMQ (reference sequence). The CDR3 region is CASSFGGYQETQYF. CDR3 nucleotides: TGTGCCAGCAGCTTCGGCGGGTACCAAGAGACCCAGTACTTC.

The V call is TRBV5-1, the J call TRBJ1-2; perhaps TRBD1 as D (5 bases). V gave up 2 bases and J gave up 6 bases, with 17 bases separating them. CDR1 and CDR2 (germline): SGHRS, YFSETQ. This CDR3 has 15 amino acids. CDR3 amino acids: CASSLFAPREDGYTF. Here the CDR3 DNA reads TGCGCCAGCAGCTTATTCGCCCCCAGGGAGGATGGCTACACCTTC.

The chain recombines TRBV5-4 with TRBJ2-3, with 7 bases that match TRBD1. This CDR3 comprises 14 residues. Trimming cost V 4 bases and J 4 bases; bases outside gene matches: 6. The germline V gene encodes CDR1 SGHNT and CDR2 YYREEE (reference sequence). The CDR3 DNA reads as TGTGCCAGCAGCCAAAGGACAGGAGCAGATACGCAGTATTTT. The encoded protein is CASSQRTGADTQYF.

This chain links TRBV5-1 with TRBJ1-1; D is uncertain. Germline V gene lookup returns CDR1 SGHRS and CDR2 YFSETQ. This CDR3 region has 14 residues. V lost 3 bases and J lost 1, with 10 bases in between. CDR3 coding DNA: TGCGCCAGCAGCTCAGATAGCCGGAACACTGAAGCTTTCTTT. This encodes CASSSDSRNTEAFF.

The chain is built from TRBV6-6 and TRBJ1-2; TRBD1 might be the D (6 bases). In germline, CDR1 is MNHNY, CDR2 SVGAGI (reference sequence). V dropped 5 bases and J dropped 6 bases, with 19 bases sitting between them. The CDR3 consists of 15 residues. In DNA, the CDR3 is TGTGCCAGCAGTCTAACAGGGTCGGGACACAATGGCTACACCTTC. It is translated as CASSLTGSGHNGYTF.

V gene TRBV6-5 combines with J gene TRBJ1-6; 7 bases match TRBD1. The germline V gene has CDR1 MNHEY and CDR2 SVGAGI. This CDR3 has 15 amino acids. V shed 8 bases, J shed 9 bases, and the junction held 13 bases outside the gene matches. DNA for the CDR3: TGTGCCAGCGTCAAGGAGGGGGCAGCGGGTTCACCCCTCCACTTT. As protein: CASVKEGAAGSPLHF.

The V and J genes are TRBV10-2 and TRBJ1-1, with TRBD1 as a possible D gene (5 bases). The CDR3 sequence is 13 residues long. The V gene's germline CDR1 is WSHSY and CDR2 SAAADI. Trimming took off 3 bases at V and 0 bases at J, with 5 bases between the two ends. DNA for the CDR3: TGCGCCAGCAGTGAAGGGGTGAACACTGAAGCTTTCTTT. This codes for CASSEGVNTEAFF.

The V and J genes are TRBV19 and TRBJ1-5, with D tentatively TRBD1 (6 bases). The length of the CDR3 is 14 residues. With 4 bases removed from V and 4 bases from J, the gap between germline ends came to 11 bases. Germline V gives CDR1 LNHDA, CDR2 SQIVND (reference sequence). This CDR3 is CASSTDSPNQPQHF. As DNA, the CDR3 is TGTGCCAGTAGTACGGACAGCCCTAATCAGCCCCAGCATTTT.

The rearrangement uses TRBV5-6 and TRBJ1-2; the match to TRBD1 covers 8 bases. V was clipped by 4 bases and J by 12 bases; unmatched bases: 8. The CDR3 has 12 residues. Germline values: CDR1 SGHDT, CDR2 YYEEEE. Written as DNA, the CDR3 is TGTGCCAGCAGCCTGAATCAGGGGGCAGACACCTTC. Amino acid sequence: CASSLNQGADTF.

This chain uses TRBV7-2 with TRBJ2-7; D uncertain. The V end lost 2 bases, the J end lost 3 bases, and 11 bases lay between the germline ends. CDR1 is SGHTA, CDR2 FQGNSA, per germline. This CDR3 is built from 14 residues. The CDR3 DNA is TGTGCCAGCAGCTTAAAGGCACAGAACTACGAGCAGTACTTC. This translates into CASSLKAQNYEQYF.

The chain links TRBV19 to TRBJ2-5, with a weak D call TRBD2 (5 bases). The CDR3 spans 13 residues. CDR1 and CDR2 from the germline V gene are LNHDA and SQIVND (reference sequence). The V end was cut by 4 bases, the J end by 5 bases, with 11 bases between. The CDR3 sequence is CASSNRGSETQYF. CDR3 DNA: TGTGCCAGTAGTAACAGAGGGTCTGAGACCCAGTACTTC.